Following are 21 T cell receptor beta chains from one sample sequenced in a study of quantifying T cell responses using KT2 cells. Study in general: TCR alpha and beta constant-region primers primed reverse transcription of RNA.

Each cDNA got a UMI-containing oligo ligated at its 3' end. An equimolar mix of RC1.1 and RC1.2 primed the beta chain across TRBC1 and TRBC2. TCRdb used MiXCR to reprocess the UMI-ligation and nested PCR reads, holding one entry per CDR3 protein. The table includes 40,000 or so distinct CDR3 sequences, about 18% detected once. Sequencing was done on a sample of PBMCs spiked with cells of the T cell clone KT2. The receptor set was obtained from a human donor.

The gene calls are TRBV5-1 and TRBJ1-2; D remains ambiguous. The CDR3 spans 12 residues. From germline, CDR1 is SGHRS and CDR2 YFSETQ. Trimming pared 5 bases from V and 8 bases from J, leaving 13 bases between. CDR3 protein: CASSRTAGGYTF. The CDR3 region has the DNA TGCGCCAGCAGTCGCACGGCGGGAGGCTACACCTTC. The full variable domain, with the rest looked up from reference TRBV5-1 and TRBJ1-2, is KAGVTQTPRYLIKTRGQQVTLSCSPISGHRSVSWYQQTPGQGLQFLFEYFSETQRNKGNFPGRFSGRQFSNSRSEMNVSTLELGDSALYLCASSRTAGGYTFGSGTRLTVV.

The chain recombines TRBV2 with TRBJ2-4; TRBD1 matches 7 bases. Trimming at V came to 5 bases and at J to 3 bases, leaving 7 bases not matched to a gene. The CDR3 runs to 15 residues. Germline loops: CDR1 SNHLY, CDR2 FYNNEI. The CDR3 is CASSPTRTGKNIQYF. The CDR3 DNA reads TGTGCCAGCAGTCCTACTCGGACAGGCAAAAACATTCAGTACTTC.

In this sample, this clonotype turned up a few times. The genes are TRBV15 and TRBJ2-1; D is unclear. V was shortened by 4 bases and J by 0 bases, with 13 bases between the two germline ends. Germline CDR1 LNHNV, CDR2 YYDKDF (reference sequence). This CDR3 contains 16 residues. CDR3 coding DNA: TGTGCCACCAGCATTTTAGGGTCAGACTCCTACAATGAGCAGTTCTTC. Its protein is CATSILGSDSYNEQFF.

This clonotype showed up just a few times. This chain joins TRBV5-1 and TRBJ2-1, with 8 bases fitting TRBD2. The V gene's germline CDR1 is SGHRS and CDR2 YFSETQ. V was pared by 6 bases and J by 3 bases, with 5 bases of the junction left unmatched. CDR3 size: 14 residues. CDR3 coding DNA: TGCGCCAGCATGTTAGCGGGATTCTACAATGAGCAGTTCTTC. This sequence encodes CASMLAGFYNEQFF.

This clonotype turned up a few times. Here the CDR3 DNA reads TGTGCCAGCAGTCCCCAGGGGATGGGCAATCAGCCCCAGCATTTT. Protein sequence: CASSPQGMGNQPQHF. This rearrangement joins TRBV6-5 to TRBJ1-5, with D possibly being TRBD1 (6 bases). CDR3 length: 15 amino acids. V was shortened by 5 bases and J by 2 bases, with 13 bases between the two germline ends. The V gene's germline CDR1 is MNHEY and CDR2 SVGAGI.

The chain combines TRBV2 with TRBJ2-5; 11 positions agree with TRBD2. Germline trimming cut 3 bases from V and 3 bases from J; bases unmatched to any gene: 6. This CDR3 comprises 16 residues. Germline values: CDR1 SNHLY, CDR2 FYNNEI. Here the CDR3 DNA reads TGTGCCAGCAGTGATAGAAGGGGACTAGCGGAAGAGACCCAGTACTTC. It yields the protein CASSDRRGLAEETQYF. Drawing the rest from reference TRBV2 and TRBJ2-5, the complete variable domain is EPEVTQTPSHQVTQMGQEVILRCVPISNHLYFYWYRQILGQKVEFLVSFYNNEISEKSEIFDDQFSVERPDGSNFTLKIRSTKLEDSAMYFCASSDRRGLAEETQYFGPGTRLLVL.

This clonotype has just a few counts. The chain joins TRBV20-1 to TRBJ2-1; 10 bases fit TRBD2. Trimming cost V 5 bases and J 5 bases; bases outside gene matches: 6. The length of the CDR3 is 14 residues. CDR1 and CDR2 (germline): DFQATT, SNEGSKA (reference sequence). The CDR3 reads CSAPLAGDDNEQFF. CDR3 coding DNA: TGCAGTGCTCCCCTAGCGGGAGACGACAATGAGCAGTTCTTC.

This clonotype was seen a handful of times. The gene calls are TRBV6-2 or TRBV6-3 and TRBJ1-4, with 10 bases matching TRBD1. From germline, CDR1 is MNHEY and CDR2 SVGEGT. V shed 5 bases, J shed 6 bases, and the junction held 6 bases outside the gene matches. There are 15 residues in the CDR3. CDR3 bases: TGTGCCAGCAGTGGAGCCGGGACAGGGGATGAAAAACTGTTTTTT. It translates to CASSGAGTGDEKLFF.

This clonotype came up a few times. The chain is built from TRBV3-1 and TRBJ2-5; D is perhaps TRBD1 (5 bases). V was clipped by 4 bases and J by 5 bases, with 14 bases between them. The length of the CDR3 is 14 residues. CDR1 and CDR2 (germline): LGHDT, YNNKEL (reference sequence). For the CDR3, the DNA is TGTGCCAGCAGCCGAGACCTAGGGGCGGAGACCCAGTACTTC. This translates into CASSRDLGAETQYF.

The rearrangement links TRBV6-5 to TRBJ2-5, with D perhaps matching TRBD1 (5 bases). The length of the CDR3 is 14 residues. Per the germline V gene, CDR1 is MNHEY and CDR2 is SVGAGI. V was shortened by 0 bases and J by 1 base, with 6 bases between the two germline ends. In DNA, the CDR3 is TGTGCCAGCAGTTACTCAGACAGCCAAGAGACCCAGTACTTC. This translates into CASSYSDSQETQYF.

This clonotype appeared many times. The V call is TRBV5-1, the J call TRBJ2-7; 7 bases are shared with TRBD1. Germline CDR1 and CDR2: SGHRS and YFSETQ. With V trimmed by 4 bases and J by 7 bases, 14 bases remained unmatched. The CDR3 is 15 amino acids. The CDR3 bases are TGCGCCAGCAGCCCCGTAGTAGGGGGCCTAGAAGAGCAGTACTTC. Translation: CASSPVVGGLEEQYF. Together with reference TRBV5-1 and TRBJ2-7, the CDR3 gives the full variable domain: KAGVTQTPRYLIKTRGQQVTLSCSPISGHRSVSWYQQTPGQGLQFLFEYFSETQRNKGNFPGRFSGRQFSNSRSEMNVSTLELGDSALYLCASSPVVGGLEEQYFGPGTRLTVT.

The genes are TRBV5-1 and TRBJ1-5, with 11 bases lining up with TRBD1. Per the germline V gene, CDR1 is SGHRS and CDR2 is YFSETQ. J lost 4 bases, V lost 3 bases, and 3 bases had no gene match. This CDR3 has 15 residues. The CDR3 spells CASSSGQGENQPQHF. The DNA of the CDR3 is TGCGCCAGCAGCTCGGGACAGGGGGAGAATCAGCCCCAGCATTTT.

CDR3 residues: CSVEARGGTEAFF. The CDR3 DNA reads as TGCAGCGTTGAAGCACGAGGAGGGACTGAAGCTTTCTTT. The chain combines TRBV29-1 with TRBJ1-1; unclear D gene. With 1 base removed from V and 5 bases from J, the gap between germline ends came to 11 bases. The germline V gene has CDR1 SQVTM and CDR2 ANQGSEA. This CDR3 is built from 13 residues.

This chain uses TRBV9 with TRBJ2-2, with TRBD2 matching over 10 bases. J gave up 3 bases and V 5 bases, and 7 bases lay outside the gene matches. Germline V gives CDR1 SGDLS, CDR2 YYNGEE. The length of the CDR3 is 16 residues. The CDR3 loop reads CASSTSGDLYTGELFF. The CDR3 region has the DNA TGTGCCAGCAGTACTAGCGGGGACCTCTACACCGGGGAGCTGTTTTTT.

This clonotype has a handful of counts. CDR3 region: CASSGAVGGKNTEAFF. The DNA for the CDR3 is TGTGCCAGCAGTGGGGCAGTAGGAGGGAAGAACACTGAAGCTTTCTTT. This chain links TRBV6-2 or TRBV6-3 with TRBJ1-1, with D maybe TRBD1 (5 bases). The CDR3 loop spans 16 amino acids. The ends were cut back, 5 bases at V and 1 base at J, with 17 bases in the middle. Looked up from germline, CDR1 is MNHEY and CDR2 is SVGEGT.

This clonotype has just a few counts. This chain connects TRBV20-1 to TRBJ1-5; 10 bases map to TRBD1. J lost 2 bases, V lost 6 bases, and 1 base had no gene match. This CDR3 contains 13 residues. Germline CDR1 reads DFQATT; CDR2 reads SNEGSKA (reference sequence). CDR3 nucleotide sequence: TGCAGTGCGGGGACAGGGGGCAATCAGCCCCAGCATTTT. This encodes CSAGTGGNQPQHF.

V usage is TRBV18 and J usage is TRBJ2-1; TRBD1 aligns across 7 bases. Germline V gene lookup returns CDR1 KGHSH and CDR2 LQKENI. There are 16 residues in the CDR3. V gave up 3 bases and J gave up 0 bases; unmatched junction bases: 5. CDR3 coding DNA: TGTGCCAGCTCACCCCGACAGGGTAGCTCCTACAATGAGCAGTTCTTC. Translation: CASSPRQGSSYNEQFF. The variable domain in full, completed from reference TRBV18 and TRBJ2-1, reads NAGVMQNPRHLVRRRGQEARLRCSPMKGHSHVYWYRQLPEEGLKFMVYLQKENIIDESGMPKERFSAEFPKEGPSILRIQQVVRGDSAAYFCASSPRQGSSYNEQFFGPGTRLTVL.

The V and J genes are TRBV2 and TRBJ2-3; 7 bases are shared with TRBD2. Per germline, CDR1 SNHLY and CDR2 FYNNEI. This CDR3 is 12 amino acids long. Germline trimming cut 8 bases from V and 7 bases from J; bases unmatched to any gene: 6. The CDR3 DNA is TGTGCCAGCCCGCCTAGCGGAAATACGCAGTATTTT. Translating it yields CASPPSGNTQYF.

The chain uses TRBV10-1 and TRBJ2-1; possible D gene TRBD2, 6 bases. The V end was cut by 0 bases, the J end by 6 bases, with 12 bases between. This CDR3 is 15 amino acids long. CDR1 WNHNN and CDR2 SYGVQD come from the germline V gene (reference sequence). The CDR3 DNA is TGCGCCAGCAGTGAGTCGGAGGGGTTAGGCAATGAGCAGTTCTTC. Protein sequence: CASSESEGLGNEQFF.

This clonotype has more than one count but fewer than ten. The chain carries TRBV7-6 and TRBJ2-7; D is uncertain. The germline V gene has CDR1 SGHVS and CDR2 FNYEAQ. This CDR3 is built from 11 residues. V was cut by 2 bases and J by 7 bases, with 6 bases left in between. In DNA form, the CDR3 reads TGTGCCAGCAGCTTAAAGTGGGAGCAGTACTTC. This sequence encodes CASSLKWEQYF.

This clonotype turned up a few times. V and J are TRBV18 and TRBJ2-7; no clear D gene. Germline CDR1 KGHSH, CDR2 LQKENI. CDR3 length: 14 residues. Trimming removed 0 bases at V and 6 bases at J, with 12 bases between. The CDR3 loop reads CASSPPHGFGEQYF. In nucleotides, the CDR3 is TGTGCCAGCTCACCACCGCACGGATTTGGCGAGCAGTACTTC.